These 32 T cell receptor beta chains were all obtained from the same sample, sequenced in a study of vaccination effects on CD4 cells after COVID-19. The protocol was immunoSEQ multiplex PCR, while the TCRdb copy is restricted to in-frame clones and leaves out a portion. The sample holds tens of thousands of clones, roughly 72% seen once. Their antigen targets remain unknown. Prior to sequencing, the ViraFEST assay stimulated PBMC with viral peptide pools, which expanded the antigen-specific CD4+ T cells. Subsequent to a culture period of about ten days, CD4+ T cells were isolated. Vaccinated recipients, who were negative for nucleocapsid antibodies, had no history of SARS-CoV-2 infection. The sample consisted of CD4+ T cells from PBMCs cultured with HCoV-NL63 spike peptides, taken before COVID-19 vaccination. These receptors came from a human donor who received a COVID-19 vaccine.

The chain uses TRBV7-9 and TRBJ2-7, with a tentative D call TRBD1 (6 bases). From germline, CDR1 is SEHNR and CDR2 FQNEAQ (reference sequence). This CDR3 is 13 amino acids long. Trimming pared 5 bases from V and 6 bases from J, leaving 14 bases between. CDR3 region: CASSRTQGPEQYF. CDR3 DNA: TGTGCCAGCAGCCGCACACAGGGTCCCGAGCAGTACTTC.

The V gene is TRBV18, the J gene TRBJ1-1; maybe TRBD1 (5 bases). The CDR3 runs 13 residues. Germline CDR1 is KGHSH and CDR2 is LQKENI. Between the trimmed V and J ends, which lost 3 bases and 1 base, there was a span of 6 bases. CDR3 nucleotide sequence: TGTGCCAGCTCACCGGGGGAGAACACTGAAGCTTTCTTT. It translates to CASSPGENTEAFF.

The rearrangement joins TRBV4-1 to TRBJ2-3, with 7 bases identical to TRBD2. The germline gives CDR1 MGHRA, CDR2 YSYEKL. Losses at the gene ends were 6 bases for V and 3 bases for J; bases not matched to a gene: 12. This CDR3 region has 16 residues. CDR3 protein: CASSHMSGVATDTQYF. The CDR3 DNA reads as TGCGCCAGCAGTCATATGAGCGGGGTTGCTACAGATACGCAGTATTTT.

V is TRBV4-1 and J is TRBJ1-1; D uncertain. Per germline, CDR1 MGHRA and CDR2 YSYEKL. The CDR3 covers 12 residues. Trimming cost V 5 bases and J 5 bases, with 9 bases left between them. The CDR3 loop reads CASSNLRTEAFF. Here the CDR3 DNA reads TGCGCCAGCAGCAACCTACGGACTGAAGCTTTCTTT.

The chain employs TRBV12-3 or TRBV12-4 and TRBJ2-3; possible D gene TRBD2, 6 bases. The V gene lost 4 bases and the J gene lost 6 bases, with 11 bases spanning the gap. The CDR3 contains 13 residues. CDR3 in amino acids: CASSSLEGDTQYF. The DNA of the CDR3 is TGTGCCAGCAGTTCTCTGGAGGGGGATACGCAGTATTTT.

The chain combines TRBV5-1 with TRBJ2-5; D is unresolved. V was clipped by 5 bases and J by 4 bases, with 15 bases between them. Germline assignment: CDR1 SGHRS and CDR2 YFSETQ. This CDR3 comprises 14 residues. The DNA of the CDR3 is TGCGCCAGCAGTACCTCGGCAGGCGTAGAGACCCAGTACTTC. Amino acids: CASSTSAGVETQYF.

This chain connects TRBV29-1 to TRBJ2-3; 9 bases agree with TRBD2. CDR1 SQVTM and CDR2 ANQGSEA come from the germline V gene. The CDR3 sequence is 18 residues long. J lost 3 bases, V lost 7 bases, and 20 bases had no gene match. DNA of the CDR3: TGCAGCGCCAAGGGCGGGGGGGCCGGGTGGCGGGATACAGATACGCAGTATTTT. It translates to CSAKGGGAGWRDTDTQYF.

The chain uses TRBV2 and TRBJ2-3; the D gene could be TRBD1 or TRBD2 (5 bases each). The CDR3 length is 16 residues. V lost 3 bases to trimming and J lost 1 base, with 14 bases between them. The germline gives CDR1 SNHLY, CDR2 FYNNEI. The CDR3 region is CASSDKAGTGTDTQYF. The CDR3 region has the DNA TGTGCCAGCAGTGACAAGGCAGGGACCGGCACAGATACGCAGTATTTT.

The rearrangement uses TRBV21-1 and TRBJ2-2; the tabulated D call, TRBD1, remains unverified against the DNA. TRBV21-1 is marked as a pseudogene. There are 15 residues in the CDR3. CDR3 protein: CASSNRGRDTGELFF. The CDR3 DNA is TGTGCCAGCAGCAACAGGGGGCGGGACACCGGGGAGCTGTTTTTT.

The rearrangement joins TRBV5-1 to TRBJ2-5; perhaps TRBD1 as D (5 bases). CDR3 length: 15 residues. V gave up 4 bases and J gave up 5 bases, with 18 bases separating them. The V gene's germline CDR1 is SGHRS and CDR2 YFSETQ. This chain's CDR3 is CASSDRQPGRETQYF. The CDR3 coding sequence is TGCGCCAGCAGCGACAGACAGCCTGGTAGGGAGACCCAGTACTTC. The whole variable domain, remainder taken from reference TRBV5-1 and TRBJ2-5, is KAGVTQTPRYLIKTRGQQVTLSCSPISGHRSVSWYQQTPGQGLQFLFEYFSETQRNKGNFPGRFSGRQFSNSRSEMNVSTLELGDSALYLCASSDRQPGRETQYFGPGTRLLVL.

V gene TRBV2 combines with J gene TRBJ1-2; 9 bases align to TRBD1. The trim removed 11 bases at V and 4 bases at J, leaving 8 bases unmatched. This CDR3 is 13 amino acids long. CDR1 is SNHLY and CDR2 is FYNNEI in the germline V gene. The CDR3 DNA is TGTGCCGTCGGGACAGGGTTTTTCTATGGCTACACCTTC. Its protein is CAVGTGFFYGYTF.

Remarks on this clone: A junction boundary mismatches the germline segment, possibly from a read error. The V gene is TRBV13, the J gene TRBJ2-2; D possibly corresponds to TRBD2 (5 bases). The CDR3 totals 15 residues. Germline values: CDR1 PRHDT, CDR2 FYEKMQ (reference sequence). The CDR3 DNA is TGTGCCACCACCCCCCCAACTGAACACACCGGGGAGCTGCTTTTT. It specifies CATTPPTEHTGELLF.

The chain uses TRBV5-1 and TRBJ2-6; D is perhaps TRBD1 or TRBD2 (5 bases each). This CDR3 is 18 amino acids long. V dropped 4 bases and J dropped 2 bases, with 19 bases sitting between them. Germline V CDR1 and CDR2: SGHRS, YFSETQ. CDR3 protein: CASSTDPGIRAGANVLTF. The CDR3 coding sequence is TGCGCCAGCAGCACCGATCCCGGGATCAGGGCTGGGGCCAACGTCCTGACTTTC.

The chain uses TRBV3-1 (or the pseudogene TRBV3-2) and TRBJ1-1; 9 nucleotides line up with TRBD1. V was clipped by 3 bases and J by 4 bases; unmatched bases: 3. This CDR3 is 14 amino acids long. The germline V gene encodes CDR1 LGHDT and CDR2 YNNKEL (reference sequence). The CDR3 loop reads CASSQATGGTEAFF. Here the CDR3 DNA reads TGTGCCAGCAGCCAGGCGACAGGGGGCACTGAAGCTTTCTTT.

The chain carries TRBV4-2 and TRBJ2-1, with 7 nucleotides matching TRBD1. Losses at the gene ends were 0 bases for V and 4 bases for J; bases not matched to a gene: 9. CDR3 length equals 17 residues. Per the germline V gene, CDR1 is LGHNA and CDR2 is YNFKEQ. CDR3 coding DNA: TGTGCCAGCAGCCAAGATTCTAAGGGGGCGCGGTACAATGAGCAGTTCTTC. It specifies CASSQDSKGARYNEQFF.

The rearrangement links TRBV6-1 to TRBJ1-6, with D maybe TRBD1 (5 bases). The V gene lost 6 bases and the J gene lost 7 bases, with 10 bases spanning the gap. Germline V lookup: CDR1 MNHNS, CDR2 SASEGT. The CDR3 sequence is 13 residues long. Here the CDR3 reads CASRDQGNSPLHF. The CDR3 coding sequence is TGTGCCAGCAGGGACCAGGGCAATTCACCCCTCCACTTT.

The rearrangement links TRBV6-1 to TRBJ1-2; D remains ambiguous. The CDR3 is made up of 12 amino acids. Germline values: CDR1 MNHNS, CDR2 SASEGT. Trimming cost V 3 bases and J 4 bases, with 6 bases left between them. The CDR3: CASSDNTYGYTF. In nucleotides, the CDR3 is TGTGCCAGCAGTGATAACACCTATGGCTACACCTTC.

By sample share, this clone is large (0.1 to 1%). The CDR3: CASRDTNYGGGRYIQYF. The CDR3 nucleotides read TGCGCCAGCAGGGACACTAATTATGGCGGGGGTCGGTACATTCAGTACTTC. The chain recombines TRBV10-2 with TRBJ2-4; TRBD2 matches at 7 bases. Trimming removed 6 bases from V and 8 bases from J; junction bases left unmatched: 19. Germline CDR1 WSHSY, CDR2 SAAADI. The CDR3 spans 17 residues.

This rearrangement joins TRBV5-1 to TRBJ2-5; TRBD1 might be the D (6 bases). The germline CDR1 and CDR2 sequences are SGHRS and YFSETQ. The CDR3 is made up of 15 amino acids. Trimming removed 4 bases from V and 2 bases from J, with 15 bases in between. CDR3 loop: CASSGLGQSQETQYF. In DNA form, the CDR3 reads TGCGCCAGCAGCGGCCTCGGACAGTCGCAAGAGACCCAGTACTTC.

The chain joins TRBV9 to TRBJ1-4; 7 nucleotides align to TRBD1. Trimming at V came to 0 bases and at J to 0 bases, leaving 8 bases not matched to a gene. Germline CDR1 and CDR2: SGDLS and YYNGEE. The CDR3 has 18 residues. CDR3: CASSVGATGTATNEKLFF. The DNA for the CDR3 is TGTGCCAGCAGCGTAGGGGCGACAGGGACTGCAACTAATGAAAAACTGTTTTTT.

The chain joins TRBV6-5 to TRBJ1-2; TRBD1 is a possible D gene (5 bases). Per germline, CDR1 MNHEY and CDR2 SVGAGI. Trimming cost V 6 bases and J 5 bases, with 16 bases left between them. This CDR3 has 14 amino acids. This CDR3 is CASRKTSRGYGYTF. The CDR3 region has the DNA TGTGCCAGCAGAAAAACCTCCCGGGGGTATGGCTACACCTTC.

The chain carries TRBV19 and TRBJ1-1, with D tentatively TRBD1 (5 bases). The V gene lost 8 bases and the J gene lost 11 bases, with 21 bases spanning the gap. The germline V gene has CDR1 LNHDA and CDR2 SQIVND (reference sequence). The CDR3 contains 13 residues. The CDR3 sequence is CASVRGRGARAFF. The CDR3 nucleotides read TGTGCCAGTGTAAGGGGTAGAGGGGCGAGGGCTTTCTTT.

This clone was found a few times. The chain combines TRBV5-4 with TRBJ2-7; TRBD2 agrees at 14 bases. In germline, CDR1 is SGHNT, CDR2 YYREEE (reference sequence). The CDR3 length is 14 residues. Trimming removed 3 bases from V and 10 bases from J; junction bases left unmatched: 6. The CDR3 sequence is CASSSRTSGGPQYF. The CDR3 DNA is TGTGCCAGCAGCTCTAGGACTAGCGGGGGGCCTCAGTACTTC.

This clone was detected only a few times. The chain links TRBV7-9 to TRBJ2-7; 7 bases match TRBD2. Germline V CDR1 and CDR2: SEHNR, FQNEAQ (reference sequence). V shed 1 base and J 5 bases; nucleotides not matched to a gene: 11. The CDR3 contains 16 residues. The CDR3 nucleotides read TGTGCCAGCAGCTTAGTCCCCTTGGCGGGAGTCAACGAGCAGTACTTC. Protein sequence: CASSLVPLAGVNEQYF.

This clone came up a few times. V gene TRBV20-1 combines with J gene TRBJ1-2; D not resolved. Germline V CDR1 and CDR2: DFQATT, SNEGSKA (reference sequence). CDR3 length: 11 amino acids. Trimming removed 1 base at V and 8 bases at J, with 8 bases between. The chain's CDR3 is CSARAGYGYTF. CDR3 DNA: TGCAGTGCTAGAGCGGGGTACGGCTACACCTTC.

The chain recombines TRBV28 with TRBJ1-2; D remains ambiguous. The length of the CDR3 is 13 residues. Trimming removed 2 bases from V and 0 bases from J, with 4 bases in between. CDR1 MDHEN and CDR2 SYDVKM come from the germline V gene. The DNA for the CDR3 is TGTGCCAGCAGTTTAACAGCTAACTATGGCTACACCTTC. It yields the protein CASSLTANYGYTF.

This chain joins TRBV4-1 and TRBJ1-5; weak D call: TRBD1 (5 bases). Germline values: CDR1 MGHRA, CDR2 YSYEKL. CDR3 length equals 18 residues. Deletions cut 1 base from V and 4 bases from J, with 20 bases between. CDR3 sequence: CASSQAYRTGASNQPQHF. The CDR3 region has the DNA TGCGCCAGCAGCCAAGCCTATAGGACCGGGGCCTCTAATCAGCCCCAGCATTTT.

The V call is TRBV21-1, the J call TRBJ2-7; TRBD1, as called in the table, went unchecked against the DNA. TRBV21-1 is noted as a pseudogene. The CDR3 runs to 12 residues. CDR3 amino acids: CASSTKNYEQYF. The DNA for the CDR3 is TGTGCCAGCAGCACCAAAAACTACGAGCAGTACTTC.

The chain uses TRBV5-1 and TRBJ1-2; D is undetermined. V lost 0 bases and J 8 bases, leaving 11 bases between the germline ends. Germline loops: CDR1 SGHRS, CDR2 YFSETQ. The CDR3 has 13 residues. This CDR3 is CASSLAATGGYTF. CDR3 DNA sequence: TGCGCCAGCAGCTTGGCCGCCACCGGCGGCTACACCTTC.

The V gene is TRBV7-2, the J gene TRBJ2-7, with 8 nucleotides matching TRBD2. Germline CDR1 SGHTA, CDR2 FQGNSA. The CDR3 has 15 amino acids. Trimming at V came to 0 bases and at J to 4 bases, leaving 5 bases not matched to a gene. The chain's CDR3 is CASSLALSGAYEQYF. In DNA form, the CDR3 reads TGTGCCAGCAGCTTAGCGCTTAGCGGGGCATACGAGCAGTACTTC.

The rearrangement links TRBV2 to TRBJ1-1; a weak D match, TRBD1 (5 bases). The germline V gene has CDR1 SNHLY and CDR2 FYNNEI. The CDR3 runs to 15 residues. The V gene lost 6 bases and the J gene lost 0 bases, with 14 bases spanning the gap. The CDR3 here is CASRRAGYMNTEAFF. The DNA of the CDR3 is TGTGCCAGCAGGAGAGCAGGGTATATGAACACTGAAGCTTTCTTT.

J is TRBJ2-1 and V is TRBV27; D gene uncertain. CDR1 is MNHEY and CDR2 is SMNVEV in the germline V gene (reference sequence). V was clipped by 0 bases and J by 0 bases, with 12 bases between them. This CDR3 is built from 17 residues. The CDR3 region has the DNA TGTGCCAGCAGTTTATCCTCAACAGCCAGCTCCTACAATGAGCAGTTCTTC. It translates to CASSLSSTASSYNEQFF.